This TCR beta chain is from a study of shared clonotypes between healthy human individuals (dated by TCRdb to the early 2020s). Turning to the overall study: Three men and two women, aged 18 to 49 years, made up the cohort. Per donor, three plates each were used for CD4 naive and CD4 memory, two for CD8 naive, and one for CD8 memory. To estimate repertoire size and how much clonotypes are shared between individuals, the study performed deep sequencing of blood TCR repertoires from roughly five healthy adults. Different laboratories and diverse techniques were used to prepare libraries and sequence TCR repertoires, to increase sequencing depth and limit assay-specific biases. Per donor, leukapheresis produced somewhere between about 0.85 and 10 billion PBMCs.

CDR1 is given as SNHLY and CDR2 as FYNNEI, both from the germline V gene. The junction carries 11 bases between V and J, which are trimmed by 1 base and 4 bases respectively. The CDR3 numbers 14 residues from cysteine through phenylalanine. The read is trimmed to its CDR3 DNA, 42 bases read in frame from base 1. For the CD8 naive samples, CD45RO-negative cells were positively selected for CCR7, yielding a CD45RA+CCR7+ population from which TemRA cells were excluded. The donors were healthy, HIV-negative adults with no recently reported acute infections or vaccinations. Every donor was a Caucasian adult living in Nashville, Tennessee, USA. Blood was collected by leukapheresis, and PBMCs were isolated by Ficoll-Histopaque density gradient centrifugation and then cryopreserved in liquid nitrogen vapor phase. Analytical flow cytometry was used to check the purity and quantity of every magnetically sorted T cell population. Genomic DNA was isolated from each sorted fraction and quantified by UV absorbance on a Nanodrop 2000c.

Findings and caveats that apply to the study as a whole: Around 5.4% of naive CD4, 3.5% of naive CD8, approximately 2% of memory CD4, and less than 0.45% of memory CD8 clonotypes were shared across a few donors. Sampling was limited to blood, and TCR repertoires in tissue likely differ from TCR repertoires in blood. Because the study included a small number of donors, the genetic and exposure-history diversity represented was limited. Rarefaction of sorted-subset datasets indicated incomplete sequencing despite the large sequencing depth. Pairwise subsampling led to the expectation that sequencing depth would affect the degree of clonotype sharing among donors. Higher generation probabilities were observed for clonotypes shared by all four sorted-subset donors than for non-shared clonotypes. Naive subsets generally had larger estimated clonotype richness than memory subsets.

TCR CDR3 regions were amplified from genomic DNA by multiplex PCR using the deep immunoSEQ assay. Extracted genomic DNA from each cell subset was spread evenly across all wells of several immunoSEQ 96-well plates, with each plate serving as a replicate. For sorted subsets, each replicate PCR was loaded with approximately 200 ng genomic DNA, equivalent to 25,000 to 30,000 T cell genomes. Purified libraries were measured with a Qubit 3.0 fluorometer, size-checked on a Bioanalyzer 2100, and measured again with the KAPA Library Quantification kit. Every immunoSEQ 96-well plate was sequenced on a dedicated single-read 150-cycle Illumina NextSeq 550 flow cell. The paper's data handling went like this. The immunoSEQ output contained only junctional sequences without quality scores, so filtering could not match that applied to full-length reads. Sequences were annotated with PyIR, a Python wrapper for IgBLAST v1.9, using IMGT germline references to assign V/J genes and CDR3. Reads with weak V/J assignments (E-value above 1e-6), missing CDR3, stop codons, out-of-frame junctions, or ambiguous translated residues were removed. V3J clonotypes were defined by identical inferred V gene, J gene, and CDR3 amino acid sequence. To compute the percentage overlap between repertoires, the number of shared unique clonotypes was divided by the size of the smaller repertoire. Richness of each repertoire was evaluated using RTK rarefaction, the Chao1 estimator, and Recon v2.1 estimates of unobserved clonotypes. OLGA was used to compute generation probabilities for all TCRbeta clonotypes that the gDNA method yielded from a few donors. TCRdb re-hosts the immuneACCESS table, in-frame sequences only. Its copies lack some clones; in the studies checked, an unresolved V gene accounts for under half of them, and the cause for the rest is not known. Clonal size and the V and J genes are those of that table, whereas D and trimming came from the DNA. This sample has under 600,000 clones in its table, and 95% to 98% of those were observed once. The ten largest account for 0.25% to 0.35% of the sample.

About this clone itself: Its antigen is not yet known. No much larger clonotype is one base removed from it; base qualities were not supplied.

This chain joins TRBV2 to TRBJ2-7; the D gene is possibly TRBD2, with 5 bases matching. The sequence was collected from a man aged 25-45 years in good health. The material sequenced was naive CD8+ T cells sorted from blood. The cell subset or site tag for this specimen amounts to: CD45RA+CCR7+. The DNA sequence is as follows: TGTGCCAGCAGTGAAGACGGCAAGCGGTACGAGCAGTACTTC. The translation is CASSEDGKRYEQYF.